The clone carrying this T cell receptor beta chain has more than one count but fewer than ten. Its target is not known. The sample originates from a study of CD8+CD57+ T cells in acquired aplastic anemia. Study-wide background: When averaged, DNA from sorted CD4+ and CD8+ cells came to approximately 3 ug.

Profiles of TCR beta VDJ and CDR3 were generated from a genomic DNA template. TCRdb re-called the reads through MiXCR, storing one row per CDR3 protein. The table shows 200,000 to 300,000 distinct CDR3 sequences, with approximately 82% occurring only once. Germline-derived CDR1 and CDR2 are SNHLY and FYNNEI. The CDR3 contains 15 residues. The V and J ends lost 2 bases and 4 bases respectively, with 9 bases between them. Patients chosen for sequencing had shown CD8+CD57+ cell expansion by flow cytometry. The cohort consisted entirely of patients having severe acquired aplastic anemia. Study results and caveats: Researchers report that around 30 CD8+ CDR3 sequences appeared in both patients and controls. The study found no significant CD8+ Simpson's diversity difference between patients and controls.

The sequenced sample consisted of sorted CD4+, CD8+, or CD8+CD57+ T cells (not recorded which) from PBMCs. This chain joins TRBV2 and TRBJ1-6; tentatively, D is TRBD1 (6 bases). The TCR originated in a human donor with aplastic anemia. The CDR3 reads CASSESTGYNSPLHF. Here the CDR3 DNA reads TGTGCCAGCAGTGAAAGTACAGGGTATAATTCACCCCTCCACTTT. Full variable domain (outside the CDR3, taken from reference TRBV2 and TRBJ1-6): EPEVTQTPSHQVTQMGQEVILRCVPISNHLYFYWYRQILGQKVEFLVSFYNNEISEKSEIFDDQFSVERPDGSNFTLKIRSTKLEDSAMYFCASSESTGYNSPLHFGNGTRLTVT.